This T cell receptor (beta chain) was retrieved from a study of T-cell reconstitution after alpha-beta-depleted transplantation in children. The sample holds a few counts of this clonotype. Germline lookup yields CDR1 MGHRA and CDR2 YSYEKL. V lost 0 bases to trimming and J lost 6 bases; unmatched junction nucleotides: 2. This CDR3 has 14 residues. Unique molecular identifiers were built into the TCRbeta library. From the PCR reads, TCRdb called clonotypes with MiXCR, one entry per CDR3 protein. The sample shows hundreds of thousands of distinct CDR3 sequences, roughly a tenth of them seen only once. The chain has TRBV4-1 and TRBJ2-1; the match to TRBD2 covers 7 bases. The sample consisted of PBMCs from the stem cell graft donor, taken from the stem cell graft. This clonotype originated in a human donor who donated a stem cell graft to a child with acute myeloid leukemia. CDR3 coding DNA: TGCGCCAGCAGCCAAGAGCTAGCGGTCAATGAGCAGTTCTTC. Its protein product is CASSQELAVNEQFF.